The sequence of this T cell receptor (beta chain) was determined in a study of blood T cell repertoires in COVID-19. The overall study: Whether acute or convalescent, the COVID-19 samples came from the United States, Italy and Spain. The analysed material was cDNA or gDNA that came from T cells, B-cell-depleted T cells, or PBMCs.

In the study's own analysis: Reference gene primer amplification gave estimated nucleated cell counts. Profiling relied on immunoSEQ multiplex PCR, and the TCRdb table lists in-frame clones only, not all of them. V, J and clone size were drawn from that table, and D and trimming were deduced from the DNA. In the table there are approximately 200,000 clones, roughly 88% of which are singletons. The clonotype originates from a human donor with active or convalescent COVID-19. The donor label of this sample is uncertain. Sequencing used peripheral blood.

CDR3 sequence (DNA): TGTGCCAGCAGTGCGGAGCGGGGGGGAGAGTACTTC. Translated, it gives CASSAERGGEYF. The chain has TRBV2 and TRBJ2-5, with 10 bases matching TRBD2. CDR1 SNHLY and CDR2 FYNNEI come from the germline V gene. This CDR3 has 12 residues. Trimming at V came to 4 bases and at J to 12 bases, leaving 5 bases not matched to a gene.